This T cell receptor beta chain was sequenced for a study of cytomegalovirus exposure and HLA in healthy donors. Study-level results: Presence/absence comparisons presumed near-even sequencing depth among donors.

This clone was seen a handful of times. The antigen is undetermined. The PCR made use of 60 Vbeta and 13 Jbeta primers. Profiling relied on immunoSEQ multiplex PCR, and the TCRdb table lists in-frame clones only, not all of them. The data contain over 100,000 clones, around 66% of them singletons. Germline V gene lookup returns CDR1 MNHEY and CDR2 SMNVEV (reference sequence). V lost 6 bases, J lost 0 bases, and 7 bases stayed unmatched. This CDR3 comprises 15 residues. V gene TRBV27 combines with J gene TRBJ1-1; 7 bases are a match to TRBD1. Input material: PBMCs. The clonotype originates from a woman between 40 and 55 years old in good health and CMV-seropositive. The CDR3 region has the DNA TGTGCCAGCAGGAAACAGGGGCTCATGAACACTGAAGCTTTCTTT. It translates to CASRKQGLMNTEAFF.